Below, one T cell receptor beta chain is given with its context. An amount of RNA that ranged from 0.5 to 1 ug was reverse transcribed with random hexamers. MiXCR was run by TCRdb on the immunoSEQ multiplex PCR reads, yielding one entry per CDR3 protein. The sample has 130,000 to 150,000 distinct CDR3 sequences, around 95% seen once; the top ten hold more than 0.075%. The data were taken from a study of CD8 T cells in Susac syndrome. The sequence was obtained from a human donor with Susac syndrome. The sample consisted of CD4+ T cells from PBMCs.

The DNA for the CDR3 is TGTGCCAGCACCCCAGCGGGGGGCATCGGGGAGCTGTTTTTT. The encoded protein is CASTPAGGIGELFF. The chain couples TRBV12-3 or TRBV12-4 to TRBJ2-2, with TRBD2 matching over 9 bases. The CDR3 loop spans 14 amino acids. After removal of 7 bases from V and 7 bases from J, the junction contained 7 bases not matched to a gene.